This T cell receptor (beta chain) emerged from a study of cytomegalovirus exposure and HLA in healthy donors. For the study at large: Earlier results showed roughly 120 million unique TCR beta sequences derived from approximately 180 million T cells.

Study-level results: When analyzed later, a missense DCLRE1C variant was found to be linked to TCR beta V- and J-gene trimming. Per a later analysis, HLA-associated TCR beta chains showed more clonal expansion than other, equally common TCR beta chains.

The CDR3 extends over 12 amino acids. The V end lost 7 bases, the J end lost 8 bases, and 11 bases lay between the germline ends. CDR1 and CDR2 from the germline V gene are SGHDN and FVKESK. Primers included in the PCR were 60 Vbeta and 13 Jbeta primers. Profiled with immunoSEQ multiplex PCR; TCRdb holds only in-frame clones, not every one. The sample contains some 110,000 clones, more than 65% of which appear only once. This clone is a singleton in its sample. The antigen remains unidentified. The sequencing input was PBMCs. The chain couples TRBV14 to TRBJ1-4; possibly TRBD1 for D (6 bases). The receptor's source is a woman between 25 and 40 years old in good health and CMV-seronegative. CDR3 region: CASTSQGEKLFF. The CDR3 region has the DNA TGTGCCAGCACATCACAGGGCGAAAAACTGTTTTTT.